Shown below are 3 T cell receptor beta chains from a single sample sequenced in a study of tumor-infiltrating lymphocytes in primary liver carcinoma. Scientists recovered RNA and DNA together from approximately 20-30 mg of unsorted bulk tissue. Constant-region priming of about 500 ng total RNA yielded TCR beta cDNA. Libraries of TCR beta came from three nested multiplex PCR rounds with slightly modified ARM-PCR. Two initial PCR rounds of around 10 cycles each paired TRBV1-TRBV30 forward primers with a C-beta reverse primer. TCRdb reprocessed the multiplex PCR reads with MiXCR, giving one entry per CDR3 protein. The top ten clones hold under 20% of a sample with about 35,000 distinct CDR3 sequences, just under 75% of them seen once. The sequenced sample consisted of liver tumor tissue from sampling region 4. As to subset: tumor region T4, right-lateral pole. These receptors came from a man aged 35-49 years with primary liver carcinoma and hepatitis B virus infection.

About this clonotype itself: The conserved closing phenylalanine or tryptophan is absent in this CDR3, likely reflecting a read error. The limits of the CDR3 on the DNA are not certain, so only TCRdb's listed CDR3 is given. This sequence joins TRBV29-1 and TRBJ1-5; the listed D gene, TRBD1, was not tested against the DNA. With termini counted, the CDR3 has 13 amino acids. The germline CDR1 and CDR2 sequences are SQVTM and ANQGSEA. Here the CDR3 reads CSVVGQVNQPQRY.

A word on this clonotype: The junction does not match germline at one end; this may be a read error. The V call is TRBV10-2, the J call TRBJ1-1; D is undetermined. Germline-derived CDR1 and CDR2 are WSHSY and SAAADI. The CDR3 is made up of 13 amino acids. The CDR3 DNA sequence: TGCGCTAGCAGTGAAGCAGAAAGCACTGAAGCTTTCTTT. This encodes CASSEAESTEAFF.

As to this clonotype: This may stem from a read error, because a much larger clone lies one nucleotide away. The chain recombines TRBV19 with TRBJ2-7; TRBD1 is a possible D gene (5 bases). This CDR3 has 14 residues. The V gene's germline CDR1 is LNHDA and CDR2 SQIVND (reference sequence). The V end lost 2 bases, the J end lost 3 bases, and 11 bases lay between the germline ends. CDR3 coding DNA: TGTGCCAGTAGTATAATAGGGGCGAACTACGAGCAGTACTTC. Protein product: CASSIIGANYEQYF.